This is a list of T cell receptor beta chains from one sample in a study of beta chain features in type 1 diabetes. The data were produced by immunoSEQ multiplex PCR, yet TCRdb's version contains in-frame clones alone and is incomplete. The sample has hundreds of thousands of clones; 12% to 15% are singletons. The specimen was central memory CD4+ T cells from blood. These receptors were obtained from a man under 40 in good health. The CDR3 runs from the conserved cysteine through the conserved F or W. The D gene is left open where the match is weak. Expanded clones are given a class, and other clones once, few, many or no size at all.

CDR3: CASSQDPRQGADTQYF; DNA: TGCGCCAGCAGCCAAGATCCTAGACAGGGGGCGGATACGCAGTATTTT; length: 16; J: TRBJ2-3; V: TRBV4-3; D: TRBD1; size: .
CDR3: CASEKDSSQNEKLFF; DNA: TGTGCCAGCGAAAAAGACAGTTCTCAGAATGAAAAACTGTTTTTT; length: 15; J: TRBJ1-4; V: TRBV2; D: .; size: .
CDR3: CASSLGVGTEAFF; DNA: TGTGCCAGCAGCTTGGGTGTGGGGACTGAAGCTTTCTTT; length: 13; J: TRBJ1-1; V: TRBV11-2; D: .; size: many
CDR3: CASNRGASGELFF; DNA: TGTGCCAGCAACAGGGGCGCTTCCGGGGAGCTGTTTTTT; length: 13; J: TRBJ2-2; V: TRBV6-5; D: TRBD1; size: .
CDR3: CASSPSGGGEAFF; DNA: TGTGCCAGCAGCCCCTCCGGGGGGGGTGAAGCTTTCTTT; length: 13; J: TRBJ1-1; V: TRBV7-9; D: .; size: .
CDR3: CASSLRASGRYNEQFF; DNA: TGTGCCAGCAGCTTAAGGGCTAGCGGGAGGTACAATGAGCAGTTCTTC; length: 16; J: TRBJ2-1; V: TRBV7-3; D: TRBD2; size: .
CDR3: CASSLNGQGGSGNTIYF; DNA: TGTGCCAGCAGTTTAAACGGACAGGGAGGGTCTGGAAACACCATATATTTT; length: 17; J: TRBJ1-3; V: TRBV27; D: TRBD1; size: .
CDR3: CASSSGLAGNNEQFF; DNA: TGTGCCAGCAGCTCTGGACTAGCGGGTAACAATGAGCAGTTCTTC; length: 15; J: TRBJ2-1; V: TRBV5-4; D: TRBD2; size: .
CDR3: CASRGTLKGTEAFF; DNA: TGCGCCAGCAGAGGGACCCTCAAGGGCACTGAAGCTTTCTTT; length: 14; J: TRBJ1-1; V: TRBV4-3; D: .; size: .
CDR3: CASGLNTNTEAFF; DNA: TGCGCCAGCGGACTTAATACGAACACTGAAGCTTTCTTT; length: 13; J: TRBJ1-1; V: TRBV5-1; D: .; size: .
CDR3: CASSSRDGGSLLHF; DNA: TGCGCCAGCAGCTCCCGGGACGGAGGATCACTCCTCCACTTT; length: 14; J: TRBJ1-6; V: TRBV5-1; D: .; size: few
CDR3: CAWRGDGRSYGYTF; DNA: TGTGCCTGGAGGGGGGACGGCCGGAGCTATGGCTACACCTTC; length: 14; J: TRBJ1-2; V: TRBV30; D: .; size: .
CDR3: CAISESSQPQGSYEQYF; DNA: TGTGCCATCAGTGAGTCCTCGCAACCCCAGGGCTCCTACGAGCAGTACTTC; length: 17; J: TRBJ2-7; V: TRBV6-1; D: .; size: .
CDR3: CASSLMGGQYF; DNA: TGTGCCAGCAGCTTAATGGGGGGTCAGTACTTC; length: 11; J: TRBJ2-4; V: TRBV7-2; D: .; size: many
CDR3: CASTGEQFF; DNA: TGTGCCAGCACTGGTGAGCAGTTCTTC; length: 9; J: TRBJ2-1; V: TRBV2; D: .; size: many
CDR3: CASSRGAYGYTF; DNA: TGTGCCAGCTCTCGTGGGGCGTACGGCTACACCTTC; length: 12; J: TRBJ1-2; V: TRBV11-3; D: .; size: few
CDR3: CASSSPGLAGGRYEQYF; DNA: TGTGCCAGCAGCTCACCGGGACTAGCGGGGGGTAGGTACGAGCAGTACTTC; length: 17; J: TRBJ2-7; V: TRBV7-9; D: TRBD2; size: .
CDR3: CASSFYGGGETQYF; DNA: TGTGCCAGCAGCTTCTACGGGGGTGGAGAGACCCAGTACTTC; length: 14; J: TRBJ2-5; V: TRBV11-2; D: .; size: few
CDR3: CASSYGGHQPQHF; DNA: TGTGCCAGCAGTTACGGGGGCCATCAGCCCCAGCATTTT; length: 13; J: TRBJ1-5; V: TRBV6-6; D: .; size: few
CDR3: CASSWGDNTEAFF; DNA: TGTGCCAGCAGCTGGGGCGACAACACTGAAGCTTTCTTT; length: 13; J: TRBJ1-1; V: TRBV7-3; D: .; size: few
CDR3: CASEREGYLDTQYF; DNA: TGTGCCAGCGAACGGGAGGGGTATCTAGATACGCAGTATTTT; length: 14; J: TRBJ2-3; V: TRBV28; D: TRBD2; size: .
CDR3: CSVGAPNQPQHF; DNA: TGCAGCGTCGGGGCTCCCAATCAGCCCCAGCATTTT; length: 12; J: TRBJ1-5; V: TRBV29-1; D: .; size: few
CDR3: CSAQRVEAFF; DNA: TGCAGTGCTCAAAGGGTTGAAGCTTTCTTT; length: 10; J: TRBJ1-1; V: TRBV20-1; D: .; size: .
CDR3: CASRKGQGTDTQYF; DNA: TGTGCCAGCAGGAAGGGACAAGGCACAGATACGCAGTATTTT; length: 14; J: TRBJ2-3; V: TRBV6-6; D: .; size: few
CDR3: CASSERESGGTTEAFF; DNA: TGTGCCAGCAGTGAAAGGGAATCAGGGGGGACCACTGAAGCTTTCTTT; length: 16; J: TRBJ1-1; V: TRBV6-1; D: TRBD1; size: few
CDR3: CASSLGFVTGELFF; DNA: TGTGCCAGCAGCTTAGGGTTCGTCACCGGGGAGCTGTTTTTT; length: 14; J: TRBJ2-2; V: TRBV7-3; D: .; size: .
CDR3: CATDSGTGAHEQFF; DNA: TGTGCCACCGACTCCGGGACAGGGGCCCATGAGCAGTTCTTC; length: 14; J: TRBJ2-1; V: TRBV7-9; D: TRBD1; size: many
CDR3: CASSRDSNYGYTF; DNA: TGTGCCAGCAGCAGGGACAGCAACTATGGCTACACCTTC; length: 13; J: TRBJ1-2; V: TRBV11-2; D: TRBD1; size: few
CDR3: CASSSGTGGISPLHF; DNA: TGTGCCAGTAGTTCCGGGACAGGGGGCATTTCACCCCTCCACTTT; length: 15; J: TRBJ1-6; V: TRBV19; D: TRBD1; size: few
CDR3: CASSTGGDEKLFF; DNA: TGTGCCAGTTCAACCGGGGGAGATGAAAAACTGTTTTTT; length: 13; J: TRBJ1-4; V: TRBV19; D: .; size: few
CDR3: CASTQGLAGGYNEQFF; DNA: TGTGCCAGCACCCAGGGGCTAGCGGGGGGCTACAATGAGCAGTTCTTC; length: 16; J: TRBJ2-1; V: TRBV13; D: TRBD2; size: few
CDR3: CASSLGAYNEQFF; DNA: TGTGCCAGCAGCTTAGGAGCTTACAATGAGCAGTTCTTC; length: 13; J: TRBJ2-1; V: TRBV5-8; D: .; size: few
CDR3: CASSGPGLAGVREQFF; DNA: TGTGCCAGCAGCGGACCGGGACTAGCGGGAGTAAGGGAGCAGTTCTTC; length: 16; J: TRBJ2-1; V: TRBV7-9; D: TRBD2; size: few
CDR3: CRVAGTSGGAEFF; DNA: TGCAGGGTAGCCGGGACTAGCGGGGGGGCCGAGTTCTTC; length: 13; J: TRBJ2-1; V: TRBV29-1; D: TRBD2; size: .
CDR3: CASSHISNVGNEQFF; DNA: TGCGCCAGCAGCCATATATCCAACGTCGGCAATGAGCAGTTCTTC; length: 15; J: TRBJ2-1; V: TRBV4-3; D: .; size: few
CDR3: CASSPSRTTYNEQFF; DNA: TGTGCCAGCAGCCCTTCCCGGACTACCTACAATGAGCAGTTCTTC; length: 15; J: TRBJ2-1; V: TRBV11-2; D: .; size: .
CDR3: CASSLAGGRETQYF; DNA: TGTGCCAGCAGCCTAGCGGGAGGGAGAGAGACCCAGTACTTC; length: 14; J: TRBJ2-5; V: TRBV7-3; D: TRBD2; size: .
CDR3: CASSLRGQGRMNTEAFF; DNA: TGCGCCAGCAGCTTGCGGGGACAGGGCCGCATGAACACTGAAGCTTTCTTT; length: 17; J: TRBJ1-1; V: TRBV5-1; D: TRBD1; size: .
CDR3: CASSVISGTTNTGELFF; DNA: TGTGCCAGCAGCGTAATATCCGGGACAACGAACACCGGGGAGCTGTTTTTT; length: 17; J: TRBJ2-2; V: TRBV5-6; D: .; size: .
CDR3: CATSRGGPMDDTQYF; DNA: TGCGCCACCAGCAGGGGAGGCCCCATGGATGATACGCAGTATTTT; length: 15; J: TRBJ2-3; V: TRBV5-1; D: .; size: .
CDR3: CASRGGDISGTEAFF; DNA: TGTGCCAGTCGAGGGGGAGACATTTCGGGTACTGAAGCTTTCTTT; length: 15; J: TRBJ1-1; V: TRBV18; D: .; size: .
CDR3: CAVAPIGIGGYGYTF; DNA: TGTGCCGTGGCTCCTATTGGTATCGGTGGCTATGGCTACACCTTC; length: 15; J: TRBJ1-2; V: TRBV30; D: .; size: .